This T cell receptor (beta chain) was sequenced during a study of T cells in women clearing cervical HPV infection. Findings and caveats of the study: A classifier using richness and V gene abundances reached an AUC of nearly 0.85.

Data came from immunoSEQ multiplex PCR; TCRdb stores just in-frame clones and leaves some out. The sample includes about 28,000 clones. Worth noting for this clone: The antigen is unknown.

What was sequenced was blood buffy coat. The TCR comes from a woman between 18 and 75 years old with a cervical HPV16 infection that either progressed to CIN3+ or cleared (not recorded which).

The DNA read from the CDR3 is TGTGCCAGCAGTGAAACAGGGGGCCCTGGC. Residues: CASSETGGPG. The whole CDR3 sequence reads CASSETGGPGYTF. The chain uses TRBV6-1 and TRBJ1-2; 9 bases line up with TRBD1. The read falls 3 residues short of the CDR3 end, and the missing part is taken from the germline J gene. CDR1 and CDR2 (germline): MNHNS, SASEGT. CDR3 length equals 13 residues. Trimming at V came to 2 bases and at J to 7 bases, leaving 2 bases not matched to a gene.